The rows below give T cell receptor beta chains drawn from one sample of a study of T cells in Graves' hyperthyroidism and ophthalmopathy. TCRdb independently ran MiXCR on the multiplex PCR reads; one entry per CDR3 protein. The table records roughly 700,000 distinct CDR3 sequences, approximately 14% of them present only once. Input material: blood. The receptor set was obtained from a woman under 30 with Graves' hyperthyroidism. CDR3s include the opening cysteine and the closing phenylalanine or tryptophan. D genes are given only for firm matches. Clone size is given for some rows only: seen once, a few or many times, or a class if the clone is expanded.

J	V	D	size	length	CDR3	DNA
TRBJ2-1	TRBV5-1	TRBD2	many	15	CASSLQLAGNNEQFF	TGCGCCAGCAGCTTGCAACTAGCGGGAAACAATGAGCAGTTCTTC
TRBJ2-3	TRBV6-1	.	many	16	CASRAGVMSSTDTQYF	TGTGCCAGCAGGGCAGGGGTCATGTCTAGCACAGATACGCAGTATTTT
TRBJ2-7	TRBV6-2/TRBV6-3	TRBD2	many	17	CASSYPPGSGSRYEQYF	TGTGCCAGCAGTTACCCCCCCGGCAGCGGGAGTCGGTACGAGCAGTACTTC
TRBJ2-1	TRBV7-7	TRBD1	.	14	CASSLAGQGDEQFF	TGTGCTAGCAGCTTAGCTGGACAGGGGGATGAGCAGTTCTTC
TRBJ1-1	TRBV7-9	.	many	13	CASSLKGGVEAFF	TGTGCCAGCAGCCTAAAGGGGGGGGTAGAAGCTTTCTTT
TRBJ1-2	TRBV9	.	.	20	CASSVSPKRLGESLDYGYTF	TGTGCCAGCAGCGTCTCGCCTAAAAGGCTGGGGGAGAGTTTGGACTATGGCTACACCTTC
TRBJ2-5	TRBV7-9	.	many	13	CASSRNEWETQYF	TGTGCCAGCAGCCGTAACGAGTGGGAGACCCAGTACTTC
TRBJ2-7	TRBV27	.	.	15	CASSRGHPLYYEQYF	TGTGCCAGCAGTAGGGGACACCCTCTTTACTACGAGCAGTACTTC
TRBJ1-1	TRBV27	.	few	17	CARRLLGSYGMNTEAFF	TGTGCCAGACGACTATTGGGCAGTTACGGGATGAACACTGAAGCTTTCTTT
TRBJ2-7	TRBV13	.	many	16	CASSTEREVGSYEQYF	TGTGCCAGCAGCACAGAGCGTGAGGTAGGCTCCTACGAGCAGTACTTC
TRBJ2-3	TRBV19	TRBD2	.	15	CASTEWGRGTDTQYF	TGTGCCAGTACCGAGTGGGGGAGGGGCACAGATACGCAGTATTTT
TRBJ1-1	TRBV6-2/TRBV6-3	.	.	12	CASSYSGTSAFF	TGTGCCAGCAGTTACTCGGGAACCTCGGCTTTCTTT
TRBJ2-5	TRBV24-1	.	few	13	CATRGRDQETQYF	TGTGCCACCAGGGGCAGGGACCAAGAGACCCAGTACTTC
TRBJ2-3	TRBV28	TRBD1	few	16	CASNVRRDSNTDTQYF	TGTGCCAGCAACGTCAGAAGGGACAGTAACACAGATACGCAGTATTTT